These 7 T cell receptor beta chains originate from one sample sequenced in a study of CXCR3-negative and CXCR3-positive naive CD8 T cells. The libraries of TRB cDNA were constructed through 5' RACE using UMI labels. TCRdb reanalyzed the 5' RACE reads, giving one entry per CDR3 protein sequence and no DNA. The sample is made up of roughly 40,000 distinct CDR3 sequences, and the top ten hold roughly 8% of it. Sequenced: memory CD8+ T cells from blood. These receptors were taken from a human donor in good health. Some clones in this sample may be carry-over from other donors' samples.

This chain connects TRBV12-5 to TRBJ2-1; the D gene TCRdb calls, TRBD2, cannot be checked with no DNA. Per germline, CDR1 LGHNT and CDR2 FRNRAP. The CDR3 has 16 residues. CDR3 region: CASGPSLAAPYNEQFF.

The V and J genes are TRBV28 and TRBJ1-5; the TRBD1 assignment by TCRdb is unverifiable without DNA. The CDR3 is 17 residues long. Germline assignment: CDR1 MDHEN and CDR2 SYDVKM. The CDR3 protein is CASTPWGITERDQPQHF. Variable domain in full (rest from reference TRBV28 and TRBJ1-5): DVKVTQSSRYLVKRTGEKVFLECVQDMDHENMFWYRQDPGLGLRLIYFSYDVKMKEKGDIPEGYSVSREKKERFSLILESASTNQTSMYLCASTPWGITERDQPQHFGDGTRLSIL.

CDR3 amino acids: CATSGAGYEQYF. The chain uses TRBV15 and TRBJ2-7; TCRdb returns TRBD1, unconfirmable since there is no DNA. The V gene's germline CDR1 is LNHNV and CDR2 YYDKDF (reference sequence). The CDR3 is 12 amino acids.

J is TRBJ2-3 and V is TRBV29-1. The CDR3 loop spans 13 amino acids. The germline gives CDR1 SQVTM, CDR2 ANQGSEA. Here the CDR3 reads CSVVAAGTDTQYF.

The chain couples TRBV12-3 or TRBV12-4 to TRBJ1-5; TCRdb's D gene call, TRBD1, goes unchecked for lack of DNA. The CDR3 spans 15 residues. The CDR3 region is CASTPGVSEDQPQHF.

This chain uses TRBV12-3 or TRBV12-4 with TRBJ2-1; the D gene TCRdb calls, TRBD2, cannot be checked with no DNA. The CDR3 runs 15 residues. CDR3 amino acids: CASSIIAGIDNEQFF.

The rearrangement uses TRBV20-1 and TRBJ1-3; the TCRdb D gene call, TRBD1, has no DNA to confirm it. The CDR3 runs 16 residues. Germline V gene sequence: CDR1 DFQATT, CDR2 SNEGSKA (reference sequence). CDR3 loop: CSATRGDREAGNTIYF.